The T cell receptor (beta chain) under discussion was sequenced for a study of neurological immune-mediated disorders. This clonotype was recorded at least ten times. TCRdb re-analysed the 5' RACE reads in MiXCR, keeping a single row per CDR3 protein. The sample comprises about 21,000 distinct CDR3 sequences, around 6% of which are singletons, and 45% rests with the top ten. In Maryland, USA, blood bank volunteers were the healthy controls. For the sorted libraries, roughly 1 million CD4+ or CD8+ T cells were used. CDR1 is SGHVS, CDR2 FQNEAQ, per germline. This CDR3 contains 16 residues. Trimming took 0 bases from V and 5 from J, leaving 16 bases between them.

The chain is built from TRBV7-8 and TRBJ1-1; possibly TRBD1 for D (6 bases). Sample: CD8+ T cells from blood. The sequence came from a man aged 18-30 years in good health. DNA of the CDR3: TGTGCCAGCAGCTTAGCGTCCGCGGGGGCAGGGACTGAAGCTTTCTTT. Translation: CASSLASAGAGTEAFF.